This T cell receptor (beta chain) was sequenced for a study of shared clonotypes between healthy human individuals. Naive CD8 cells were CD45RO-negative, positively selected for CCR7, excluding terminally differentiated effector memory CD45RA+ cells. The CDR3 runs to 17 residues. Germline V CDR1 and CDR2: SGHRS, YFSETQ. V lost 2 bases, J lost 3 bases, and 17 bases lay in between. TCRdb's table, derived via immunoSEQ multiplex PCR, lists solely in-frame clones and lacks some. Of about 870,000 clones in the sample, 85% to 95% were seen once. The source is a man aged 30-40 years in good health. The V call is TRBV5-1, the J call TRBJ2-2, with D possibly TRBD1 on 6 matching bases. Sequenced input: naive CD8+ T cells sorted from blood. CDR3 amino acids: CASSLQYRDMYTGELFF. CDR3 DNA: TGCGCCAGCAGCTTACAATACAGGGATATGTACACCGGGGAGCTGTTTTTT.